The 16 T cell receptor beta chains below come from one sample, sequenced in a study of T cells in localized non-small cell lung cancer (dated by TCRdb to 2020 to 2022). Preparation of the library involved the immunoSEQ multiplex PCR assay. TCRdb retrieved this table from immuneACCESS and kept in-frame rearrangements only. Not all clones are present; in checked studies, unresolved V genes account for under half, and no reason is known for the remainder. The sample yields 4,000 or so clones; approximately 30% were counted once. The top ten clonotypes cover around 17% of the sample. The specimen was lung tumor tissue, collected before any cancer treatment. The source of these receptors is a man aged 40 to 75 with stage II squamous cell lung carcinoma.

This clone has a handful of counts. The rearrangement links TRBV11-3 to TRBJ1-4, with 7 positions matching TRBD1. The V and J ends lost 3 bases and 7 bases, in that order; junction bases with no gene match: 8. CDR3 length: 15 amino acids. The germline CDR1 and CDR2 sequences are SGHNT and YENEEA. This CDR3 is CASSFSRGVGEKLFF. The CDR3 coding sequence is TGTGCCAGCAGCTTCTCCAGGGGGGTTGGTGAAAAACTGTTTTTT.

The chain carries TRBV11-3 and TRBJ2-5; maybe TRBD1 (5 bases). This CDR3 is 14 amino acids long. The ends were cut back, 3 bases at V and 1 base at J, with 9 bases in the middle. The germline CDR1 and CDR2 sequences are SGHNT and YENEEA. The chain's CDR3 is CASSFGARQETQYF. Here the CDR3 DNA reads TGTGCCAGCAGCTTTGGGGCCCGCCAAGAGACCCAGTACTTC.

The chain joins TRBV9 to TRBJ2-1, with D perhaps being TRBD1 or TRBD2 (5 bases each). The CDR3 runs 12 residues. V was shortened by 0 bases and J by 12 bases, with 10 bases between the two germline ends. The germline CDR1 and CDR2 sequences are SGDLS and YYNGEE. CDR3 sequence (DNA): TGTGCCAGCAGCGTAGTCGGTGGGGGGCAGTTCTTC. Amino acids: CASSVVGGGQFF.

The rearrangement links TRBV14 to TRBJ2-7, with TRBD1 identical over 8 bases. CDR3 length equals 15 residues. Trimming removed 1 base from V and 2 bases from J; junction bases left unmatched: 4. Germline V gene lookup returns CDR1 SGHDN and CDR2 FVKESK. CDR3 amino acids: CASSQVHRGTYEQYF. The CDR3 coding sequence is TGTGCCAGCAGCCAAGTTCACAGGGGGACCTACGAGCAGTACTTC.

The CDR3 here is CASSLVRGEGNEQFF. The CDR3, as DNA: TGCGCCAGCAGCTTGGTGCGGGGGGAGGGCAATGAGCAGTTCTTC. The chain uses TRBV5-1 and TRBJ2-1, with 8 bases matching TRBD2. The ends lost 0 bases at V and 6 bases at J; junction bases unmatched: 5. This CDR3 is built from 15 residues. The germline CDR1 and CDR2 sequences are SGHRS and YFSETQ.

The chain has TRBV11-3 and TRBJ1-4; D ambiguous. V shed 5 bases and J shed 0 bases, with 7 bases lying between them. Germline V gene data show CDR1 as SGHNT and CDR2 as YENEEA. This CDR3 spans 14 amino acids. For the CDR3, the DNA is TGTGCCAGCAGCCGGATCCCAACTAATGAAAAACTGTTTTTT. Its protein is CASSRIPTNEKLFF.

The chain joins TRBV30 to TRBJ2-3; D may correspond to TRBD1 or TRBD2 (5 bases each). With 5 bases removed from V and 1 base from J, the gap between germline ends came to 16 bases. This CDR3 comprises 15 residues. Germline V gene sequence: CDR1 GTSNPN, CDR2 SVGIG (reference sequence). The CDR3 DNA follows: TGTGCCTGGGAACGAAAGGGACGAGGCACAGATACGCAGTATTTT. Protein sequence: CAWERKGRGTDTQYF.

V gene TRBV29-1 combines with J gene TRBJ2-2; possible D gene TRBD1, 7 bases. This CDR3 region has 13 residues. CDR1 is SQVTM and CDR2 is ANQGSEA in the germline V gene. The V end lost 6 bases, the J end lost 6 bases, and 14 bases lay between the germline ends. CDR3 region: CSVNRGGAGELFF. CDR3 DNA sequence: TGCAGCGTGAACAGGGGAGGCGCCGGGGAGCTGTTTTTT.

This clone has more than one count but fewer than ten. This sequence joins TRBV9 and TRBJ2-4; the D call may be TRBD1 or TRBD2 (5 bases each). The V end lost 5 bases, the J end lost 1 base, and 16 bases lay between the germline ends. The length of the CDR3 is 16 residues. Germline lookup yields CDR1 SGDLS and CDR2 YYNGEE. CDR3 loop: CASSGRGVGAKNIQYF. The CDR3 DNA reads as TGTGCCAGCAGTGGAAGAGGGGTCGGGGCCAAAAACATTCAGTACTTC.

This clone ranks as large. The rearrangement uses TRBV15 and TRBJ2-3; 8 bases are a match to TRBD2. V lost 5 bases and J lost 6; bases outside the gene matches: 7. The CDR3 runs to 14 residues. CDR1 LNHNV and CDR2 YYDKDF come from the germline V gene (reference sequence). In nucleotides, the CDR3 is TGTGCCACCAGCCTCCCGACTAGCGACGATACGCAGTATTTT. It codes for CATSLPTSDDTQYF.

This clone has only a few counts. V gene TRBV11-3 combines with J gene TRBJ2-1, with 8 bases that match TRBD2. The length of the CDR3 is 17 residues. CDR1 is SGHNT, CDR2 YENEEA, per germline. V was pared by 5 bases and J by 7 bases, with 16 bases of the junction left unmatched. The CDR3 spells CASSQPRVAGRFNEQFF. The CDR3 region has the DNA TGTGCCAGCAGCCAACCCCGGGTAGCGGGGAGGTTTAATGAGCAGTTCTTC.

This clone appeared a single time. The rearrangement uses TRBV5-1 and TRBJ2-5, with 10 bases aligning to TRBD2. The CDR3 totals 15 residues. The V gene end was trimmed by 4 bases and the J gene end by 0 bases; junction bases not matched to a gene: 3. Per germline, CDR1 SGHRS and CDR2 YFSETQ. The CDR3 coding sequence is TGCGCCAGCAGCACTAGCGGGACTAACCAAGAGACCCAGTACTTC. Its translation is CASSTSGTNQETQYF.

This clone was counted only a few times. V usage is TRBV12-5 and J usage is TRBJ1-4; TRBD1 agrees at 10 bases. CDR3 size: 13 residues. Trimming at V came to 5 bases and at J to 7 bases, leaving 1 base not matched to a gene. CDR1 and CDR2 (germline): LGHNT, FRNRAP. CDR3 coding DNA: TGTGCTAGTGGTCGGGACAGGGGTGAAAAACTGTTTTTT. This codes for CASGRDRGEKLFF.

This clone was counted between two and nine times. V and J are TRBV30 and TRBJ2-1; the D is unclear. CDR3 size: 13 residues. Trimming removed 5 bases at V and 0 bases at J, with 8 bases between. Germline V gives CDR1 GTSNPN, CDR2 SVGIG (reference sequence). The CDR3 DNA is TGTGCCTGGGGCAGAAGCTCCTACAATGAGCAGTTCTTC. Translating it yields CAWGRSSYNEQFF.

The genes are TRBV5-1 and TRBJ2-1; 7 bases line up with TRBD1. The CDR3 covers 15 residues. Trimming cost V 4 bases and J 3 bases; bases outside gene matches: 7. CDR1 and CDR2 (germline): SGHRS, YFSETQ. In DNA, the CDR3 is TGCGCCAGCAGCGCAGGGGGAAACCACTACAATGAGCAGTTCTTC. This encodes CASSAGGNHYNEQFF. The full variable domain, with the rest looked up from reference TRBV5-1 and TRBJ2-1, is KAGVTQTPRYLIKTRGQQVTLSCSPISGHRSVSWYQQTPGQGLQFLFEYFSETQRNKGNFPGRFSGRQFSNSRSEMNVSTLELGDSALYLCASSAGGNHYNEQFFGPGTRLTVL.

The chain is built from TRBV19 and TRBJ2-1, with a possible D match to TRBD2 (5 bases). Trimming left V 10 bases short and J 6 bases short, with 16 bases between. The CDR3 is made up of 13 amino acids. Germline CDR1 and CDR2: LNHDA and SQIVND (reference sequence). The CDR3 nucleotides read TGTGCCACCTCGTGGGAGCGAAGCAATGAGCAGTTCTTC. Amino acids: CATSWERSNEQFF.